The next 13 T cell receptor beta chains were all read from a single sample in a study of blood T cell repertoires in COVID-19. The data were produced by immunoSEQ multiplex PCR, yet TCRdb's version contains in-frame clones alone and is incomplete. The repertoire holds roughly 120,000 clones, with approximately 80% as singletons. The sequencing sample was made of peripheral blood. Source of these receptors: a man between 65 and 80 years old with acute or convalescent COVID-19.

The V gene is TRBV4-3, the J gene TRBJ2-7, with 7 bases fitting TRBD1. V trimming: 0 bases; J trimming: 9 bases; junction bases outside the gene matches: 14. CDR3 length equals 16 residues. Germline-derived CDR1 and CDR2 are LGHNA and YSLEER. The DNA for the CDR3 is TGCGCCAGCAGCCAAGATAGACAGGGATATTCTTTCGTGCAGTACTTC. This translates into CASSQDRQGYSFVQYF.

The gene calls are TRBV4-2 and TRBJ1-5; tentatively, D is TRBD1 (5 bases). Germline V lookup: CDR1 LGHNA, CDR2 YNFKEQ. This CDR3 is built from 15 residues. The germline V and J ends were trimmed by 2 bases and 4 bases, with 12 bases remaining between them. CDR3 loop: CASSQQTELNQPQHF. CDR3 sequence (DNA): TGTGCCAGCAGCCAACAGACAGAACTTAATCAGCCCCAGCATTTT.

The chain has TRBV10-3 and TRBJ2-2; the match to TRBD1 covers 9 bases. The germline CDR1 and CDR2 sequences are ENHRY and SYGVKD. The CDR3 is 16 residues long. V shed 3 bases, J shed 6 bases, and the junction held 8 bases outside the gene matches. CDR3 bases: TGTGCCATCAGTGAAAGGGACAGGGAATACGCCGGGGAGCTGTTTTTT. Translated, it gives CAISERDREYAGELFF.

This clone occurred a few times. The chain combines TRBV27 with TRBJ1-5, with TRBD1 matching 7 bases. Germline assignment: CDR1 MNHEY and CDR2 SMNVEV (reference sequence). J lost 7 bases, V lost 0 bases, and 6 bases had no gene match. This CDR3 has 15 residues. DNA for the CDR3: TGTGCCAGCAGTTTATCCGACAGGGCGATACAGCCCCAGCATTTT. It translates to CASSLSDRAIQPQHF.

This chain joins TRBV28 and TRBJ2-3, with a tentative D call TRBD1 (7 bases). Germline loops: CDR1 MDHEN, CDR2 SYDVKM. Trimming cost V 3 bases and J 4 bases, with 11 bases left between them. The CDR3 totals 14 residues. CDR3 residues: CASSFVRGADTQYF. The CDR3 bases are TGTGCCAGCAGTTTTGTCAGGGGGGCAGATACGCAGTATTTT.

The genes are TRBV10-2 and TRBJ2-7; 11 bases are a match to TRBD1. This CDR3 has 14 residues. Germline lookup yields CDR1 WSHSY and CDR2 SAAADI. J lost 8 bases, V lost 3 bases, and 6 bases had no gene match. The CDR3 nucleotides read TGCGCCAGCAGTGAAGGGACAGGGGGGTCCAAGCAGTACTTC. Translation gives CASSEGTGGSKQYF.

The chain carries TRBV2 and TRBJ2-1, with 9 bases that match TRBD1. This CDR3 is built from 15 residues. The V gene end was trimmed by 1 base and the J gene end by 7 bases; junction bases not matched to a gene: 5. Germline assignment: CDR1 SNHLY and CDR2 FYNNEI. CDR3 nucleotides: TGTGCCAGCAGTGAAGGAGACAGGGGGAGTAATGAGCAGTTCTTC. It yields the protein CASSEGDRGSNEQFF.

By frequency in the sample, this clone is medium-sized (0.01 to 0.1%). This chain connects TRBV6-2 or TRBV6-3 to TRBJ2-7, with TRBD2 as a possible D gene (5 bases). The CDR3 has 13 amino acids. Trimming took off 2 bases at V and 3 bases at J, with 8 bases between the two ends. CDR1 and CDR2 (germline): MNHEY, SVGEGT. CDR3 coding DNA: TGTGCCAGCAGTTACGAGGAGGACTACGAGCAGTACTTC. This codes for CASSYEEDYEQYF.

As for this clone: Other DNA sequences in this specimen translate into the identical CDR3. The chain joins TRBV20-1 to TRBJ2-7; no firm D call. Trimming took 3 bases from V and 7 from J, leaving 10 bases between them. The CDR3 is 11 residues long. CDR1 is DFQATT, CDR2 SNEGSKA, per germline (reference sequence). The CDR3 spells CSASSGHEQYF. The CDR3, as DNA: TGCAGTGCTAGTTCGGGTCATGAGCAGTACTTC.

This sequence joins TRBV21-1 and TRBJ2-5; the DNA was not compared with TRBD2, the D call given in the table. TRBV21-1 is noted as a pseudogene. This CDR3 spans 18 amino acids. The CDR3 loop is CASTLRGGARNLQETQYF. For the CDR3, the DNA is TGTGCCAGCACCTTACGGGGGGGCGCCAGGAACCTCCAAGAGACCCAGTACTTC.

The chain carries TRBV15 and TRBJ1-4, with D unresolved. Germline V gives CDR1 LNHNV, CDR2 YYDKDF (reference sequence). Trimming took off 3 bases at V and 3 bases at J, with 11 bases between the two ends. The CDR3 contains 15 residues. CDR3: CATSSWERANEKLFF. As DNA, the CDR3 is TGTGCCACCAGCAGTTGGGAGCGCGCTAATGAAAAACTGTTTTTT.

The table lists this clone with a few counts. V is TRBV11-2 and J is TRBJ1-3; D uncertain. CDR1 is SGHAT, CDR2 FQNNGV, per germline. This CDR3 contains 17 residues. Trimming pared 1 base from V and 0 bases from J, leaving 13 bases between. The CDR3 sequence: CASSLGSILNSGNTIYF. The DNA of the CDR3 is TGTGCCAGCAGCTTAGGGAGTATTCTCAACTCTGGAAACACCATATATTTT.

V and J are TRBV5-1 and TRBJ1-1, with a weak D call TRBD1 (6 bases). Germline lookup yields CDR1 SGHRS and CDR2 YFSETQ. V shed 2 bases and J shed 7 bases, with 9 bases lying between them. This CDR3 has 12 amino acids. The CDR3 region is CASSLNRVEAFF. CDR3 sequence (DNA): TGCGCCAGCAGCTTAAACAGGGTTGAAGCTTTCTTT.